This paragraph reports one T cell receptor (beta chain). What it recognizes is unknown. The entry originates in a study of cytomegalovirus exposure and HLA in healthy donors. The study ran its PCR with 60 Vbeta and 13 Jbeta primers. The method was immunoSEQ multiplex PCR; TCRdb's version includes in-frame clones alone and lacks a portion of them. Of 150,000 to 200,000 clones in the sample, 80% to 90% were seen once. Overall study results and limits: The authors later linked a missense DCLRE1C variant to TCR beta V- and J-gene trimming. Looking again later, the authors saw that most CMV-associated TCR beta chains seemed HLA-restricted.

Per the germline V gene, CDR1 is SGHRS and CDR2 is YFSETQ. The CDR3 spans 14 residues. The V and J ends lost 4 bases and 1 base, in that order; junction bases with no gene match: 3. The gene calls are TRBV5-1 and TRBJ2-3; TRBD1 matches 7 bases. The receptor comes from a woman between 18 and 29 years old in good health and CMV-seronegative. Source material: PBMCs. Here the CDR3 reads CASSGDSRTDTQYF. CDR3 DNA: TGCGCCAGCAGCGGGGACAGCCGCACAGATACGCAGTATTTT.